The source of this TCR beta chain is a study of radiation and T cells in renal cell carcinoma. Overall study: Nephrectomy followed 15 Gy stereotactic body radiation by 4 weeks.

Comments on this clone: Its antigen remains unidentified.

Time point defined: baseline pretreatment blood. Treatment specified: 15 Gy SBRT to primary tumor, nephrectomy 4 weeks later. The patient's renal cell carcinoma had clear cell pathology. Sequencing used immunoSEQ multiplex PCR; TCRdb keeps in-frame clones, though not all of them. The data contain about 140,000 clones, 75% to 90% of them seen just once; the ten biggest clones take up around 21%. Study-level findings and limits: Without pretreatment biopsies, baseline tumor clonotype presence was undetermined. Top tumor clonotypes rose in blood 2 weeks post-radiation, then contracted.

The starting material was blood, obtained from a patient whose treatment included radiotherapy and nephrectomy. This clonotype was sampled from a woman between 45 and 65 years old with renal cell carcinoma.

CDR3 in DNA: TGTGCCTGGAAATACCCAGATAATTCACCCCTCCACTTT. Its translation is CAWKYPDNSPLHF. The chain recombines TRBV30 with TRBJ1-6; no definite D call. The V end was cut by 4 bases, the J end by 5 bases, with 9 bases between. CDR1 and CDR2 (germline): GTSNPN, SVGIG (reference sequence). The CDR3 has 13 residues.